One T cell receptor beta chain is described in this entry. Its matching antigen is unknown. This entry belongs to a study of tumor and adjacent non-tumor tissue in lung cancer. Looking at the study overall: The cohort had 12 to 13 adenocarcinoma, 2 squamous cell and 1 small cell patients.

TCRbeta libraries were built with three rounds of nested PCR, modified from ARM-PCR. TCRdb ran MiXCR on the multiplex PCR reads and lists one entry per CDR3 protein. In the table there are approximately 130,000 distinct CDR3 sequences, 66% of which are singletons. RNA was extracted from bulk tissue without any cell sorting. Between August and November 2014, newly diagnosed, chemotherapy-naive lung cancer patients underwent thoracic surgery in China. Trimming removed 8 bases at V and 3 bases at J, with 11 bases between. CDR3 length: 13 amino acids. Germline assignment: CDR1 KGHSH and CDR2 LQKENI. Points from the study as a whole: Compared with tumor, normal lung showed significantly lower TCR diversity. In normal lung, the top 100 clones were significantly more dominant than in tumor.

The chain links TRBV18 to TRBJ2-1; D is unclear. Sequencing input: lung tumor tissue. This TCR derives from a man aged 30 to 45 with non-small cell lung cancer. The CDR3 DNA reads as TGTGCCAGCCACGTGGGCATCTACAATGAGCAGTTCTTC. Protein sequence: CASHVGIYNEQFF.